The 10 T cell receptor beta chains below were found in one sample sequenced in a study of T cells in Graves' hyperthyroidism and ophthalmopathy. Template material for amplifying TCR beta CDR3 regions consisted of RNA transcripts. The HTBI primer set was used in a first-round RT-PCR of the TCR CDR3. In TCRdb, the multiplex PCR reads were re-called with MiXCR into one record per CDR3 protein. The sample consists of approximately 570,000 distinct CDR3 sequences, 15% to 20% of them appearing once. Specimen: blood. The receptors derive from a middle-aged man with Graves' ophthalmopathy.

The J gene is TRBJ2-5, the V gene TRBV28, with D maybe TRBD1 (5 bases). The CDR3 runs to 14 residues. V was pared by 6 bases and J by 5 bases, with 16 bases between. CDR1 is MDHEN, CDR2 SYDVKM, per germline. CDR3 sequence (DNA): TGTGCCAGCAGCTCCGTCCAGGGTCAGGAGACCCAGTACTTC. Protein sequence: CASSSVQGQETQYF.

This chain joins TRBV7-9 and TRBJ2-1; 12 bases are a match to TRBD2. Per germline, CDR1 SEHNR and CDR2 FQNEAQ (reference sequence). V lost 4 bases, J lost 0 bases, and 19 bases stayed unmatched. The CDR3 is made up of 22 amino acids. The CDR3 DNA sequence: TGTGCCAGCAGCTCCCCGGACCTACTAGCGGGAGGCGCCCGGAGCTCCTACAATGAGCAGTTCTTC. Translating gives CASSSPDLLAGGARSSYNEQFF.

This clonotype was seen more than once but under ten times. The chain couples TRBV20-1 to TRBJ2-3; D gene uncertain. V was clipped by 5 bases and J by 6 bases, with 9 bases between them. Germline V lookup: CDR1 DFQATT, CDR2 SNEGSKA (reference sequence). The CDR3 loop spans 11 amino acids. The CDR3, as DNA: TGCAGTGCTTCCCCCCTCGATACGCAGTATTTT. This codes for CSASPLDTQYF.

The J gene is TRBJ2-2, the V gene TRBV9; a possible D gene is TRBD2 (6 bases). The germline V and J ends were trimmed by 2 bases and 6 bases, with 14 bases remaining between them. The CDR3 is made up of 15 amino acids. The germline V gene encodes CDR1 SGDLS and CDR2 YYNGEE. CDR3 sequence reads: CASSVGGGRAGELFF. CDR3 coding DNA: TGTGCCAGCAGCGTTGGGGGAGGAAGAGCCGGGGAGCTGTTTTTT.

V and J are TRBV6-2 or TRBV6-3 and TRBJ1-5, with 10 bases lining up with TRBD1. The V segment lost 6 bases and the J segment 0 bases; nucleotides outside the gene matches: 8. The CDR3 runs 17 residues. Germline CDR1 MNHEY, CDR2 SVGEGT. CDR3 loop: CASRTGTGVPSNQPQHF. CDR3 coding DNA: TGTGCCAGCAGAACCGGGACAGGGGTCCCTAGCAATCAGCCCCAGCATTTT.

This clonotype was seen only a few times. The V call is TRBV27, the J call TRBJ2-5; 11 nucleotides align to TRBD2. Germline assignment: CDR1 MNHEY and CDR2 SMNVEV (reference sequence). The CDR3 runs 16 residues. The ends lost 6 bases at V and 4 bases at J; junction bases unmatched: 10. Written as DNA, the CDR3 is TGTGCCAGCAGCCATAGCGGGAGGGCCTTGACAGAGACCCAGTACTTC. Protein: CASSHSGRALTETQYF.

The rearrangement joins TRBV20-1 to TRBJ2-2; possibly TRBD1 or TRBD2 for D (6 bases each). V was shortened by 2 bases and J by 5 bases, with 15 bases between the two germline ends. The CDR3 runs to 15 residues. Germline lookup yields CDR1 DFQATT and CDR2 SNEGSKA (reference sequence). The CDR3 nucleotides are TGCAGTGCTAGAACATTTGGAGGGGGTACCGGGGAGCTGTTTTTT. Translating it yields CSARTFGGGTGELFF.

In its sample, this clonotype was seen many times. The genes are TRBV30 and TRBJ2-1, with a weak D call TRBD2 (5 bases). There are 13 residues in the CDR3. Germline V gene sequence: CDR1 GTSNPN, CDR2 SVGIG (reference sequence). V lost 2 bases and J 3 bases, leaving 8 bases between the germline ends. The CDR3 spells CAWSSGVYNEQFF. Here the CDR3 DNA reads TGTGCCTGGAGTTCCGGGGTCTACAATGAGCAGTTCTTC.

CDR3 residues: CASSQDWASEQYF. Here the CDR3 DNA reads TGCGCCAGCAGCCAAGATTGGGCCAGCGAGCAGTACTTC. The chain joins TRBV4-1 to TRBJ2-7, with D hard to call. The CDR3 runs to 13 residues. Trimming removed 0 bases from V and 6 bases from J, with 9 bases in between. CDR1 MGHRA and CDR2 YSYEKL come from the germline V gene.

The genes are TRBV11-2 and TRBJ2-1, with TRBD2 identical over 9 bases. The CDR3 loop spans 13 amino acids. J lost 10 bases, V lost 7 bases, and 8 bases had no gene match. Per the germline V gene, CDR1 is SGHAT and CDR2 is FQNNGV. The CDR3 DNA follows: TGTGCCAGCACGGGCGGGGGGGACTTAGAGCAGTTCTTC. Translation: CASTGGGDLEQFF.